The 2 T cell receptor beta chains below all came from one sample that was sequenced in a study of blood T cell repertoires in COVID-19. Assay: immunoSEQ multiplex PCR; the TCRdb copy retains only in-frame clones and omits some. The sample holds about 200,000 clones; 80% to 95% are singletons and the top ten take approximately 0.56%. Material: peripheral blood. The receptors here all came from a man aged 50-60 years with acute or convalescent COVID-19.

The rearrangement joins TRBV10-3 to TRBJ2-5; 14 nucleotides line up with TRBD2. The trim removed 6 bases at V and 3 bases at J, leaving 6 bases unmatched. This CDR3 contains 16 residues. The germline V gene has CDR1 ENHRY and CDR2 SYGVKD. The CDR3 is CAIRGGLAGVEETQYF. CDR3 DNA: TGTGCCATCAGGGGGGGACTAGCGGGAGTTGAAGAGACCCAGTACTTC.

This clone has ten or more counts. V gene TRBV27 combines with J gene TRBJ2-7; 8 nucleotides line up with TRBD1. Germline V gene lookup returns CDR1 MNHEY and CDR2 SMNVEV (reference sequence). The CDR3 has 14 residues. The V segment lost 3 bases and the J segment 3 bases; nucleotides outside the gene matches: 4. Here the CDR3 reads CASSFGTGNYEQYF. The CDR3 region has the DNA TGTGCCAGCAGTTTCGGGACAGGCAACTACGAGCAGTACTTC.